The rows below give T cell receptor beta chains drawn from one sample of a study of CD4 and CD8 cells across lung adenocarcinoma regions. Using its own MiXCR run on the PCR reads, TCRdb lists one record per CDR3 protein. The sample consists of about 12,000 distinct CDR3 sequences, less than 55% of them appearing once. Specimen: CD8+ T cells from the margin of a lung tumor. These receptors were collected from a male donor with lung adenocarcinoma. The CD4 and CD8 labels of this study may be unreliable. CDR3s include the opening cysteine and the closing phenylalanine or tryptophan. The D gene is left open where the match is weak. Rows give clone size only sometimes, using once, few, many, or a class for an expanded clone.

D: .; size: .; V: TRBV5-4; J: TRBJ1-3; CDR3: CASSLGGRTGNTIYF; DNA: TGTGCCAGCAGCTTGGGAGGGAGGACTGGAAACACCATATATTTT
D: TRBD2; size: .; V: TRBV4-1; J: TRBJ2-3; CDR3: CASSHPWGLAGFTDTQYF; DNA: TGCGCCAGCAGCCATCCTTGGGGACTAGCGGGGTTCACAGATACGCAGTATTTT
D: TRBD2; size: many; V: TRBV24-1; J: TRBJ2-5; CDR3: CATSATSGRAGSFETQYF; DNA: TGTGCCACCAGTGCTACTAGCGGGAGGGCCGGTTCCTTTGAGACCCAGTACTTC
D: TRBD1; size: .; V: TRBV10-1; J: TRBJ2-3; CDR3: CASSGGQSTETQYF; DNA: TGCGCGAGCAGTGGGGGACAGAGCACAGAGACGCAGTACTTT
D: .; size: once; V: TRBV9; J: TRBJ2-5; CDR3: CCGSVGGSDQETQYF; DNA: TGTTGCGGGAGCGTCGGGGGCAGCGATCAAGAGACCCAGTACTTC
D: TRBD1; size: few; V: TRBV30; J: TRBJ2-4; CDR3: CAWRKPGQGLYKNIQYF; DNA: TGTGCCTGGAGGAAGCCCGGACAGGGGCTTTACAAAAACATTCAGTACTTC
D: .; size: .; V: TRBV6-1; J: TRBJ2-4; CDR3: CASSESGTGDADIQYF; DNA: TGTGCCAGCAGTGAATCGGGTACGGGAGACGCAGATATTCAGTACTTT
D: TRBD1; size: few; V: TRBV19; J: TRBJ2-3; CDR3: CASSRTGASTDTQYF; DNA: TGTGCCAGTAGTCGCACAGGGGCGAGCACAGATACGCAGTATTTT
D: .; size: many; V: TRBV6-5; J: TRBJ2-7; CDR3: CASSYRLTSSYEQYF; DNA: TGTGCCAGCAGTTACAGATTGACTAGCTCCTACGAGCAGTACTTC
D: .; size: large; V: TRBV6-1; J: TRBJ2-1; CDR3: CASIGERPFF; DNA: TGTGCCAGCATCGGCGAGCGACCGTTCTTC
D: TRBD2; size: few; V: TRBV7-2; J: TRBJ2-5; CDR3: CASSLAQAGQETQYF; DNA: TGTGCCAGCAGCTTAGCTCAAGCGGGACAAGAGACCCAGTACTTC
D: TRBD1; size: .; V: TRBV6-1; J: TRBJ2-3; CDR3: CASRQGLEGVRYDEQYF; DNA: TGTGCCAGCAGACAGGGGCTAGAGGGAGTGCGTTACGATGAGCAGTATTTC
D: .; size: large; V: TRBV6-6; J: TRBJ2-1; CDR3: CASSYSYTGAANEQFF; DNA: TGTGCCAGCAGTTACTCGTATACGGGAGCGGCGAATGAGCAGTTCTTC
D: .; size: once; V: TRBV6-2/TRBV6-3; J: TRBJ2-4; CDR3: CASSSGGRAKNTQYF; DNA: TGTGCCAGCAGTTCCGGGGGGCGAGCCAAAAACACGCAGTATTTC
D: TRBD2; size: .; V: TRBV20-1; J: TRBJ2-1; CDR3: CSARTSGVYNEQFF; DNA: TGCAGTGCTAGGACTAGCGGGGTATACAATGAGCAGTTCTTC
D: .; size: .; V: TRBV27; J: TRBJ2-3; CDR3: CARGLGAANTDKQFF; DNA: TGTGCCAGGGGCCTCGGGGCTGCGAACACAGATAAGCAGTTTTTT
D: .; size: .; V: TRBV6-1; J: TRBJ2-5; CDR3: CASSEALLNLDRVSPYF; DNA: TGTGCCAGCAGTGAAGCGCTTCTTAACCTAGACCGAGTTTCCCCGTACTTC
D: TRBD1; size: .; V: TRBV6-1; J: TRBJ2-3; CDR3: CASSGQSGADTQYF; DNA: TGTGCCAGCTCGGGACAGTCGGGCGCAGATACGCAGTATTTT
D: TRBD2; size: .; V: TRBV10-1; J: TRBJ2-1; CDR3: CATSLAGDGEQFF; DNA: TGCGCCACCTCACTAGCGGGAGATGGTGAGCAGTTCTTC
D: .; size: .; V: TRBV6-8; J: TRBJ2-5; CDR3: CASSEGLGGRGADTQYF; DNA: TGTGCCAGCAGTGAGGGGCTAGGGGGACGGGGTGCAGATACGCAGTATTTC
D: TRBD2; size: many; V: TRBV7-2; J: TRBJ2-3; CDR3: CASSFWGTSGTDTQYF; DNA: TGTGCCAGCAGCTTCTGGGGGACTAGCGGCACAGATACGCAGTATTTT
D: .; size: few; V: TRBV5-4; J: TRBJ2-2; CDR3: CASSPYGAGELFF; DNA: TGTGCCAGCAGCCCGTATGGGGCCGGGGAGCTGTTTTTT
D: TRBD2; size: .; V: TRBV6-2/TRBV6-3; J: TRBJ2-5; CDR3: CASSYVGAGGETQYF; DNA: TGTGCCAGCAGTTACGTTGGCGCGGGAGGGGAGACCCAGTACTTC